These 20 T cell receptor beta chains were sequenced from one sample in a study of T cell clonality in common variable immunodeficiency. The data were produced by immunoSEQ multiplex PCR, yet TCRdb's version contains in-frame clones alone and is incomplete. The repertoire shows about 44,000 clones, none seen only once; the top ten take 10%. The sequenced sample was peripheral blood mononuclear cells. The receptors derive from a person between 18 and 75 years old in good health.

This clone appeared many times. The read finishes 3 residues shy of the CDR3 end, and the germline J gene is used to complete it. This rearrangement joins TRBV20-1 to TRBJ1-3, with D possibly matching TRBD1 (5 bases). From germline, CDR1 is DFQATT and CDR2 SNEGSKA (reference sequence). V lost 3 bases and J lost 0, with 15 bases in between. The CDR3 spans 16 residues. The CDR3: CSASRVRESSGNTIYF. CDR3 bases read: TGCAGTGCTAGTAGGGTCAGGGAGAGCTCTGGAAACACC.

Ten or more counts support this clone. The CDR3 end lies 3 residues beyond the end of the read and is filled in from the germline J gene. V is TRBV7-6 and J is TRBJ2-7; 7 positions match TRBD1. The CDR3 length is 15 residues. The V gene's germline CDR1 is SGHVS and CDR2 FNYEAQ. J was trimmed by 3 bases and V by 8 bases; bases with no gene match: 13. CDR3 loop: CASATGIGGSYEQYF. The sequenced CDR3 bases are TGTGCCAGCGCGACAGGGATTGGAGGTAGCTACGAG. The full variable domain, with the rest looked up from reference TRBV7-6 and TRBJ2-7, is GAGVSQSPRYKVTKRGQDVALRCDPISGHVSLYWYRQALGQGPEFLTYFNYEAQQDKSGLPNDRFSAERPEGSISTLTIQRTEQRDSAMYRCASATGIGGSYEQYFGPGTRLTVT.

This clone was seen at least ten times. Sequencing ends 3 residues short of the CDR3 end; the germline J gene provides the rest. The chain uses TRBV7-9 and TRBJ2-7; the D gene is possibly TRBD1 (6 bases). V lost 5 bases, J lost 2 bases, and 13 bases lay in between. CDR3 size: 14 residues. Per germline, CDR1 SEHNR and CDR2 FQNEAQ (reference sequence). The CDR3 sequence is CASSGTRDTYEQYF. Partial CDR3 DNA: TGTGCCAGCAGCGGAACCCGGGACACCTACGAG.

This clone came up many times. The CDR3 goes on 3 residues after the read ends, and that part is filled in from the germline J gene. Within the sample, other DNA sequences also encode this same CDR3. The J gene is TRBJ2-6, the V gene TRBV10-3, with a weak D call TRBD1 (6 bases). The CDR3 length is 17 residues. The germline gives CDR1 ENHRY, CDR2 SYGVKD. Trimming left V 4 bases short and J 1 base short, with 14 bases between. CDR3 DNA (partial): TGTGCCATCAGTGGCCAGACAGGCGATTCTGGGGCCAACGTC. Translating it yields CAISGQTGDSGANV. The full CDR3 sequence reads CAISGQTGDSGANVLTF.

This clone was detected ten times or more. The observed sequence ends 3 residues before the CDR3 terminus, with the missing tail filled in from the germline J gene. The rearrangement uses TRBV5-6 and TRBJ2-5, with 7 bases that match TRBD1. The CDR3 has 14 residues. Germline lookup yields CDR1 SGHDT and CDR2 YYEEEE. The V and J ends lost 2 bases and 4 bases, in that order; junction bases with no gene match: 5. The CDR3 is CASSFLDRAETQYF. The part of the CDR3 DNA that was read is TGTGCCAGCAGCTTTCTAGACAGGGCAGAGACC.

This clone showed up many times. CDR3 sequence: CAWNPVGYSGANVLTF. Partial CDR3 DNA: TGTGCCTGGAACCCGGTGGGCTACTCTGGGGCCAACGTC. The gene calls are TRBV30 and TRBJ2-6; no reliable D call. The read comes to an end 3 residues before the CDR3 does, leaving the germline J gene to fill in the end. CDR1 GTSNPN and CDR2 SVGIG come from the germline V gene (reference sequence). V was cut by 4 bases and J by 0 bases, with 13 bases left in between. The CDR3 has 16 amino acids.

This clone was picked up many times. The read ends 3 residues early relative to the CDR3; the germline J gene fills the gap. The rearrangement uses TRBV28 and TRBJ2-6, with D perhaps matching TRBD1 (5 bases). The V gene lost 6 bases and the J gene lost 2 bases, with 14 bases spanning the gap. In germline, CDR1 is MDHEN, CDR2 SYDVKM. The CDR3 totals 16 residues. This CDR3 is CASRHRQFTGANVLTF. The DNA read from the CDR3 is TGTGCCAGCAGACACAGACAGTTCACTGGGGCCAACGTC.

This clone was picked up many times. The CDR3 extends 3 residues past the end of the read, so its final part is completed from the germline J gene. The chain carries TRBV20-1 and TRBJ1-5, with 7 bases aligning to TRBD1. Germline assignment: CDR1 DFQATT and CDR2 SNEGSKA (reference sequence). The CDR3 runs to 16 residues. J gave up 3 bases and V 0 bases, and 8 bases lay outside the gene matches. The DNA read from the CDR3 is TGCAGTGCTAGAGAAATAGGGGGCTATAACAATCAGCCC. Its translation: CSAREIGGYNNQP. The whole CDR3 reads CSAREIGGYNNQPQHF.

This clone appeared many times. The read ends 3 residues early relative to the CDR3; the germline J gene fills the gap. This chain uses TRBV30 with TRBJ1-4, with 9 bases matching TRBD1. Germline-derived CDR1 and CDR2 are GTSNPN and SVGIG (reference sequence). V shed 8 bases and J 3 bases; nucleotides not matched to a gene: 10. The length of the CDR3 is 15 residues. The covered CDR3 bases are TGTGCCGGAGGACAGGGGAAAACGGCTAATGAAAAA. Translating it yields CAGGQGKTANEK. The whole CDR3 is CAGGQGKTANEKLFF.

This clone occurred many times. The sequenced fragment ends 3 residues before the CDR3 boundary, so the rest is inferred from the germline J gene. The chain recombines TRBV10-3 with TRBJ2-1; maybe TRBD2 (9 bases). V lost 4 bases, J lost 5 bases, and 18 bases lay in between. Germline V CDR1 and CDR2: ENHRY, SYGVKD. This CDR3 region has 16 residues. The CDR3 reads CAISAQGAGGDNEQFF. CDR3 bases read: TGTGCCATCAGTGCCCAGGGGGCGGGAGGGGACAATGAG.

At least ten counts were recorded for this clone. The read ends 3 residues shy of where the CDR3 ends; the end is completed using the germline J gene. The V and J genes are TRBV14 and TRBJ2-7; D is perhaps TRBD1 (5 bases). CDR1 is SGHDN and CDR2 is FVKESK in the germline V gene. With 4 bases removed from V and 2 bases from J, the gap between germline ends came to 18 bases. There are 16 residues in the CDR3. The CDR3 loop is CASSPPLGGQTYEQYF. The sequenced part of the CDR3 DNA is TGTGCCAGCAGCCCTCCATTGGGCGGACAAACCTACGAG.

This clone has a handful of counts. The read falls 3 residues short of the CDR3 end, and the missing part is taken from the germline J gene. The chain joins TRBV2 to TRBJ1-5; D is ambiguous. Germline V lookup: CDR1 SNHLY, CDR2 FYNNEI. The CDR3 has 15 residues. V was cut by 4 bases and J by 0 bases, with 10 bases left in between. The DNA read from the CDR3 is TGTGCCAGCAGTGTATCAGGCAATAGCAATCAGCCC. Translating it yields CASSVSGNSNQP. The full CDR3 protein is CASSVSGNSNQPQHF.

This clone was detected ten times or more. The sequenced part of the CDR3 DNA is TGTGCCAGCAGCCCGGTAGGGGGCCGCCCAGATACG. It encodes CASSPVGGRPDT. From start to end, the CDR3 is CASSPVGGRPDTQYF. The chain links TRBV7-2 to TRBJ2-3; 7 positions agree with TRBD1. The read finishes 3 residues shy of the CDR3 end, and the germline J gene is used to complete it. Germline CDR1 reads SGHTA; CDR2 reads FQGNSA. The CDR3 totals 15 residues. J was trimmed by 4 bases and V by 5 bases; bases with no gene match: 9.

This clone was recorded many times. The read stops 3 residues short of the end of the CDR3; the missing end is completed from the germline J gene. This chain uses TRBV4-2 with TRBJ1-4, with TRBD1 matching 12 bases. This CDR3 has 17 amino acids. Germline V gives CDR1 LGHNA, CDR2 YNFKEQ. The CDR3 loop reads CASSQGGTGGQLRKLFF. CDR3 DNA (partial): TGTGCCAGCAGCCAAGGCGGGACAGGGGGCCAGTTAAGGAAA.

This clone was picked up many times. The CDR3 extends 3 residues past the end of the read, so its final part is completed from the germline J gene. The chain combines TRBV6-1 with TRBJ2-1; 7 bases line up with TRBD2. The CDR3 covers 18 residues. V shed 0 bases and J 0 bases; nucleotides not matched to a gene: 8. CDR1 and CDR2 from the germline V gene are MNHNS and SASEGT. The sequenced part of the CDR3 DNA is TGTGCCAGCAGTGAAGCCAAACTAGCGCAGAGCTCCTACAATGAG. This sequence encodes CASSEAKLAQSSYNE. Given in full, the CDR3 is CASSEAKLAQSSYNEQFF.

This clone was counted ten times or more. The read ends 3 residues shy of where the CDR3 ends; the end is completed using the germline J gene. J is TRBJ1-1 and V is TRBV19; 7 nucleotides line up with TRBD1. Germline loops: CDR1 LNHDA, CDR2 SQIVND (reference sequence). This CDR3 has 15 amino acids. V lost 6 bases to trimming and J lost 1 base; unmatched junction nucleotides: 8. CDR3 bases read: TGTGCCAGTAGGGTATCCGGGACAGCGAACACTGAA. Amino acids: CASRVSGTANTE. The full CDR3 protein reads CASRVSGTANTEAFF.

This clone was picked up many times. The missing CDR3 end, 3 residues past where the read stops, is filled in from the germline J gene. J is TRBJ2-5 and V is TRBV6-2 or TRBV6-3; 9 bases align to TRBD2. Germline V gene sequence: CDR1 MNHEY, CDR2 SVGEGT. Trimming took 6 bases from V and 5 from J; bases not matched to a gene: 13. CDR3 length: 16 amino acids. CDR3 residues: CASSLSGGTGVETQYF. The DNA read from the CDR3 is TGTGCCAGCAGCCTTAGCGGGGGCACCGGGGTGGAGACC.

This clone was counted at least ten times. The read halts 3 residues ahead of the CDR3 end, with the missing end drawn from the germline J gene. This sequence joins TRBV7-3 and TRBJ2-3, with D perhaps matching TRBD2 (5 bases). There are 14 residues in the CDR3. Germline CDR1 and CDR2: SGHTA and FQGTGA. V gave up 5 bases and J gave up 0 bases, with 9 bases separating them. CDR3 in amino acids: CASSPWTSTDTQYF. The sequenced part of the CDR3 DNA is TGTGCCAGCAGCCCATGGACTAGCACAGATACG.

This clone occurred many times. The read finishes 3 residues shy of the CDR3 end, and the germline J gene is used to complete it. The rearrangement joins TRBV6-1 to TRBJ2-2; D is unclear. Germline CDR1 MNHNS, CDR2 SASEGT. Trimming cost V 3 bases and J 5 bases, with 7 bases left between them. This CDR3 region has 13 residues. The covered CDR3 bases are TGTGCCAGCAGTGACCAGGAGACCGGGGAG. It encodes CASSDQETGE. In full, the CDR3 is CASSDQETGELFF.

This clone turned up a few times. The read terminates 3 residues before the CDR3 end, so the remaining end is supplied by the germline J gene. The chain uses TRBV7-9 and TRBJ1-2, with D possibly being TRBD1 (5 bases). Germline CDR1 reads SEHNR; CDR2 reads FQNEAQ (reference sequence). V lost 5 bases and J lost 5, with 9 bases in between. This CDR3 spans 12 amino acids. The CDR3 loop is CASSLGLYGYTF. CDR3 DNA (partial): TGTGCCAGCAGCCTGGGGCTTTATGGC.